This T cell receptor (beta chain) was recovered during a study of regulatory T cells in long-lasting Graves disease. This clonotype occurred many times. Combining iRepertoire HTBI primers with Arm-PCR of CDR3 regions, the authors built TCR beta libraries. Each CDR3 protein gets one entry after TCRdb re-called the multiplex PCR reads with MiXCR. The sample carries roughly 300,000 distinct CDR3 sequences, approximately 20% recorded once. Sample time point: persistent/refractory GD, antithyroid drugs over 5 years with positive TRAb. The TCR library was prepared using RNA isolated from PBMCs. Germline assignment: CDR1 MDHEN and CDR2 SYDVKM. Trimming took 5 bases from V and 7 from J, leaving 17 bases between them. CDR3 size: 14 residues.

This material consisted of peripheral blood mononuclear cells (PBMCs), taken when the disease was refractory, from a patient treated with antithyroid drugs. The chain has TRBV28 and TRBJ2-5; D uncertain. The sequence derives from a female donor with Graves disease. CDR3 in amino acids: CASSALLRKPTQYF. The CDR3 nucleotides read TGTGCCAGCAGTGCCCTTCTGCGCAAACCGACCCAGTACTTC.